This TCR beta chain was identified in a study of cytomegalovirus exposure and HLA in healthy donors. Remarks on this clone: Its antigen is still unknown.

Study-wide results and limits: Sequencing depth across donors, presence/absence analyses assumed, was roughly uniform. Later analysis demonstrated an association between a missense DCLRE1C variant and TCR beta V- and J-gene trimming. It was reported in a later analysis that an Asian-associated ancestry cluster showed fewer N-insertions than the approximately 670-donor mean.

V was clipped by 4 bases and J by 8 bases, with 13 bases between them. CDR1 and CDR2 from the germline V gene are SGHRS and YFSETQ. This CDR3 spans 13 amino acids. The PCR ran on 60 Vbeta and 13 Jbeta primers. Sequencing was performed with immunoSEQ multiplex PCR; in TCRdb, only in-frame clones are kept and a portion is missing. The sample shows approximately 110,000 clones, 15% of them seen only once. The origin of this receptor is a woman younger than 30 in good health and CMV-seronegative. The sequenced material came from PBMCs. This chain links TRBV5-1 with TRBJ2-1; TRBD2 might be the D (6 bases). The CDR3 region is CASSLPTSHEQFF. CDR3 sequence (DNA): TGCGCCAGCAGCCTACCGACTAGTCATGAGCAGTTCTTC.